The 17 T cell receptor beta chains in this list originate from one sample, sequenced in a study of blood T cells in healthy people across ages. The use of a sample-barcoded 5' primer and a J-beta primer mix characterized a second PCR of about 7 to 12 cycles. A single record per CDR3 protein comes from TCRdb applying MiXCR to the 5' RACE reads. The data show 550,000 to 700,000 distinct CDR3 sequences, 27% seen once. What was sequenced was blood. These receptors all come from an older woman in good health.

This clonotype occurred a few times. CDR3 nucleotide sequence: TGTGCCAGCATGCTTGGGGGGAATGAGCAGTTCTTC. Translated: CASMLGGNEQFF. The chain uses TRBV3-1 and TRBJ2-5; possible D gene TRBD2, 6 bases. The J call may be wrong; the DNA end is better matched by TRBJ2-1. The CDR3 is made up of 12 amino acids. The germline V gene encodes CDR1 LGHDT and CDR2 YNNKEL (reference sequence).

This clonotype was observed a few times. The V gene is TRBV13, the J gene TRBJ1-5; 8 bases are a match to TRBD1. The V gene end was trimmed by 4 bases and the J gene end by 4 bases; junction bases not matched to a gene: 6. This CDR3 contains 15 residues. Germline loops: CDR1 PRHDT, CDR2 FYEKMQ (reference sequence). This CDR3 is CASSYDRGINQPQHF. CDR3 DNA: TGTGCCAGCAGCTATGACAGGGGAATTAATCAGCCCCAGCATTTT.

This clonotype was counted between two and nine times. The V gene is TRBV2, the J gene TRBJ2-1; D is perhaps TRBD2 (7 bases). The CDR3 has 18 amino acids. Germline V gene sequence: CDR1 SNHLY, CDR2 FYNNEI. Trimming removed 2 bases from V and 0 bases from J, with 17 bases in between. The CDR3 region is CASSELGGGGSSYNEQFF. The DNA of the CDR3 is TGTGCCAGCAGTGAACTGGGGGGCGGGGGTAGCTCCTACAATGAGCAGTTCTTC.

V is TRBV6-5 and J is TRBJ2-5; unclear D gene. Trimming pared 6 bases from V and 9 bases from J, leaving 8 bases between. This CDR3 comprises 10 residues. Looked up from germline, CDR1 is MNHEY and CDR2 is SVGAGI. CDR3 sequence reads: CASSKNPQYF. CDR3 sequence (DNA): TGTGCCAGCAGCAAGAACCCCCAGTACTTC.

This clonotype was counted only a few times. The rearrangement joins TRBV6-1 to TRBJ2-2; no firm D call. Germline V gene data show CDR1 as MNHNS and CDR2 as SASEGT. V was pared by 7 bases and J by 0 bases, with 9 bases between. The CDR3 has 14 amino acids. Written as DNA, the CDR3 is TGTGCCAGCACTAGGCGGACGAACACCGGGGAGCTGTTTTTT. It is translated as CASTRRTNTGELFF.

The chain joins TRBV7-2 to TRBJ2-5; D call uncertain. V lost 0 bases and J lost 2, with 10 bases in between. From germline, CDR1 is SGHTA and CDR2 FQGNSA. The CDR3 has 15 amino acids. Here the CDR3 DNA reads TGTGCCAGCAGCTTAGCCGCACGGAGACAAGAGACCCAGTACTTC. As protein: CASSLAARRQETQYF.

The chain recombines TRBV5-1 with TRBJ2-7; 8 bases map to TRBD1. The CDR3 runs to 15 residues. Losses at the gene ends were 4 bases for V and 1 base for J; bases not matched to a gene: 7. Germline values: CDR1 SGHRS, CDR2 YFSETQ. CDR3 coding DNA: TGCGCCAGCAGCCCAGGGGGCGTCAGGTCCTACGAGCAGTACTTC. Translating it yields CASSPGGVRSYEQYF.

The chain couples TRBV12-3 or TRBV12-4 to TRBJ1-1; D not certain. The germline V and J ends were trimmed by 4 bases and 1 base, with 7 bases remaining between them. There are 13 residues in the CDR3. CDR3 bases: TGTGCCAGCAGTTGGGAGGCGAACACTGAAGCTTTCTTT. Translation gives CASSWEANTEAFF.

The chain uses TRBV7-2 and TRBJ2-1; D remains unclear. Trimming removed 2 bases from V and 3 bases from J, with 8 bases in between. This CDR3 has 14 residues. CDR1 and CDR2 from the germline V gene are SGHTA and FQGNSA. CDR3 DNA: TGTGCCAGCAGCTTAAACAGATTCTACAATGAGCAGTTCTTC. Its protein is CASSLNRFYNEQFF.

About this clonotype: A much larger clone sits a single nucleotide away, making a read error possible. J is TRBJ2-3 and V is TRBV29-1; D is unresolved. Germline V gene lookup returns CDR1 SQVTM and CDR2 ANQGSEA. V was shortened by 8 bases and J by 2 bases, with 5 bases between the two germline ends. The CDR3 is 10 amino acids. This chain's CDR3 is CSTNTDTQYF. The CDR3 DNA follows: TGCAGCACAAACACAGATACGCAGTATTTT.

The chain links TRBV4-1 to TRBJ2-5; possibly TRBD1 or TRBD2 for D (6 bases each). Matching the DNA end better, TRBJ2-7 makes the J call doubtful. The CDR3 has 15 amino acids. CDR1 is MGHRA and CDR2 is YSYEKL in the germline V gene. In DNA, the CDR3 is TGCGCCAGCAGCCAAGATGACGGGGGCTTCTACGAGCAGTACTTC. This encodes CASSQDDGGFYEQYF.

Ten or more counts support this clonotype. The chain uses TRBV15 and TRBJ2-5; 9 bases line up with TRBD2. The CDR3 contains 14 residues. Germline V CDR1 and CDR2: LNHNV, YYDKDF (reference sequence). After removal of 4 bases from V and 4 bases from J, the junction contained 4 bases not matched to a gene. The CDR3 loop reads CATSTRGGGETQYF. The CDR3 DNA is TGTGCCACCAGCACGCGGGGGGGAGGAGAGACCCAGTACTTC. Variable domain in full (rest from reference TRBV15 and TRBJ2-5): DAMVIQNPRYQVTQFGKPVTLSCSQTLNHNVMYWYQQKSSQAPKLLFHYYDKDFNNEADTPDNFQSRRPNTSFCFLDIRSPGLGDTAMYLCATSTRGGGETQYFGPGTRLLVL.

V and J are TRBV20-1 and TRBJ1-1; D unresolved. Per germline, CDR1 DFQATT and CDR2 SNEGSKA (reference sequence). V shed 0 bases and J shed 1 base, with 12 bases lying between them. The CDR3 totals 15 residues. CDR3 sequence: CSARDLKWGNTEAFF. DNA for the CDR3: TGCAGTGCTAGAGATTTAAAGTGGGGGAACACTGAAGCTTTCTTT.

The chain couples TRBV20-1 to TRBJ2-5; 10 bases match TRBD2. The last part of the DNA fits TRBJ2-7 better; the J call may be wrong. Germline V gives CDR1 DFQATT, CDR2 SNEGSKA (reference sequence). This CDR3 contains 13 residues. Here the CDR3 reads CSASSGGADEQYF. The DNA for the CDR3 is TGCAGTGCCTCAAGCGGGGGGGCCGACGAGCAGTACTTC.

This clonotype was observed a few times. The J gene is TRBJ2-2, the V gene TRBV4-2; D perhaps matches TRBD2 (6 bases). The CDR3 consists of 14 residues. Germline V CDR1 and CDR2: LGHNA, YNFKEQ. V lost 11 bases to trimming and J lost 4 bases, with 17 bases between them. The DNA for the CDR3 is TGTGCCCCCAATCGACTGGGGGGCACCGGGGAGCTGTTTTTT. This codes for CAPNRLGGTGELFF.

The V gene is TRBV20-1, the J gene TRBJ1-2; TRBD1 matches 7 bases. CDR3 length equals 13 residues. V shed 1 base and J 4 bases; nucleotides not matched to a gene: 3. CDR1 is DFQATT, CDR2 SNEGSKA, per germline (reference sequence). The CDR3 sequence: CSARVHRGYGYTF. The CDR3, as DNA: TGCAGTGCTAGAGTCCACAGGGGCTATGGCTACACCTTC.

The gene calls are TRBV14 and TRBJ1-1; TRBD1 is a possible D gene (6 bases). The V and J ends lost 4 bases and 1 base respectively, with 13 bases between them. Germline CDR1 SGHDN, CDR2 FVKESK. This CDR3 has 15 amino acids. This chain's CDR3 is CASSLVGAGNTEAFF. DNA for the CDR3: TGTGCCAGCAGCCTGGTGGGGGCGGGGAACACTGAAGCTTTCTTT.